One sample yielded the 28 T cell receptor beta chains listed below, sequenced in a study of spatial heterogeneity in lung cancer. Time point here: sample taken at primary tumor resection. The sequenced material consisted of unsorted whole RNA from tumor, nontumor lung or frozen PBMC. In TCRdb, the 5' RACE reads were re-called with MiXCR into one record per CDR3 protein. Of some 40,000 distinct CDR3 sequences in the sample, around 5% were seen once. The material sequenced was PBMCs, taken at surgery. These TCRs come from a female donor with early-stage non-small cell lung cancer.

There are many counts of this clonotype. The J gene is TRBJ2-7, the V gene TRBV2; D is undetermined. The CDR3 has 11 amino acids. In germline, CDR1 is SNHLY, CDR2 FYNNEI. V shed 5 bases and J shed 7 bases, with 9 bases lying between them. The chain's CDR3 is CASSPSAEQYF. In DNA, the CDR3 is TGTGCCAGCAGTCCCTCGGCAGAGCAGTACTTC.

This clonotype was seen more than once but under ten times. The J gene is TRBJ1-1, the V gene TRBV6-5; D gene ambiguous. The CDR3 sequence is 11 residues long. Deletions cut 5 bases from V and 12 bases from J, with 13 bases between. Looked up from germline, CDR1 is MNHEY and CDR2 is SVGAGI. The CDR3 loop is CASSEGFIPFF. Here the CDR3 DNA reads TGTGCCAGCAGTGAAGGTTTCATACCTTTCTTT.

The sample holds a few counts of this clonotype. This rearrangement joins TRBV20-1 to TRBJ1-6, with D possibly TRBD1 on 5 matching bases. The CDR3 totals 16 residues. Trimming took 3 bases from V and 2 from J, leaving 14 bases between them. Germline loops: CDR1 DFQATT, CDR2 SNEGSKA (reference sequence). CDR3 sequence: CSARVLAGTYNSPLHF. DNA for the CDR3: TGCAGTGCTAGGGTGCTGGCAGGGACCTATAATTCACCCCTCCACTTT.

This clonotype has at least ten counts. The J gene is TRBJ1-2, the V gene TRBV27; 8 positions match TRBD1. The CDR3 has 16 residues. Germline lookup yields CDR1 MNHEY and CDR2 SMNVEV (reference sequence). J lost 6 bases, V lost 3 bases, and 12 bases had no gene match. The CDR3 region is CASSFLDRTGRDGYTF. The CDR3 DNA reads as TGTGCCAGCAGTTTCCTCGATCGGACAGGGAGGGATGGCTACACCTTC.

This clonotype was detected ten times or more. The chain recombines TRBV28 with TRBJ1-1, with D uncertain. CDR3 length: 11 residues. V was trimmed by 10 bases and J by 1 base, leaving 7 bases between them. Germline V gene sequence: CDR1 MDHEN, CDR2 SYDVKM. The CDR3 region is CAIKGNTEAFF. CDR3 DNA sequence: TGTGCCATCAAAGGGAACACTGAAGCTTTCTTT.

This clonotype was observed many times. This chain uses TRBV20-1 with TRBJ1-1; D is possibly TRBD1 (5 bases). CDR3 length: 16 amino acids. Between the trimmed V and J ends, which lost 4 bases and 5 bases, there was a span of 23 bases. In germline, CDR1 is DFQATT, CDR2 SNEGSKA (reference sequence). CDR3: CSATTLGGTVGTEAFF. In DNA form, the CDR3 reads TGCAGTGCTACTACCCTGGGGGGAACTGTCGGGACTGAAGCTTTCTTT.

In its sample, this clonotype was seen many times. V is TRBV30 and J is TRBJ1-1; 8 bases map to TRBD1. The trim removed 0 bases at V and 4 bases at J, leaving 13 bases unmatched. Germline CDR1 and CDR2: GTSNPN and SVGIG (reference sequence). There are 17 residues in the CDR3. The CDR3 DNA follows: TGTGCCTGGAGTGTAGGTCGGACAGGGAGGGAGGGCACTGAAGCTTTCTTT. Encoded protein: CAWSVGRTGREGTEAFF.

This clonotype was detected many times. This sequence joins TRBV2 and TRBJ2-1; perhaps TRBD2 as D (5 bases). The CDR3 runs 12 residues. Germline CDR1 and CDR2: SNHLY and FYNNEI. Trimming removed 5 bases from V and 8 bases from J, with 10 bases in between. In nucleotides, the CDR3 is TGTGCCAGCAGTTGGACTGGGGATGAGCAGTTCTTC. Amino acids: CASSWTGDEQFF.

This clonotype has a count of ten or more. The chain links TRBV7-2 to TRBJ1-6; 9 bases line up with TRBD1. The CDR3 totals 15 residues. The J segment lost 9 bases and the V segment lost 5 bases, leaving 8 bases of the junction unmatched. Looked up from germline, CDR1 is SGHTA and CDR2 is FQGNSA. CDR3 amino acids: CASSPRQGGGSPLHF. In DNA form, the CDR3 reads TGTGCCAGCAGCCCCCGACAGGGGGGGGGTTCACCCCTCCACTTT.

This clonotype came up a few times. The chain carries TRBV9 and TRBJ1-1; D ambiguous. Trimming stripped 1 base from V and 2 bases from J, with 6 bases between. Germline values: CDR1 SGDLS, CDR2 YYNGEE. This CDR3 comprises 13 residues. The CDR3 region is CASSVKGNTEAFF. DNA of the CDR3: TGTGCCAGCAGCGTAAAGGGAAACACTGAAGCTTTCTTT.

This clonotype was observed at least ten times. V and J are TRBV20-1 and TRBJ2-3, with D possibly TRBD2 on 6 matching bases. CDR1 and CDR2 from the germline V gene are DFQATT and SNEGSKA (reference sequence). V was shortened by 5 bases and J by 8 bases, with 20 bases between the two germline ends. This CDR3 is 14 amino acids long. The CDR3 sequence is CSADLLGGEGTQYF. The CDR3 region has the DNA TGCAGTGCTGACCTTCTGGGGGGAGAGGGTACGCAGTATTTT.

This clonotype has a handful of counts. The J gene is TRBJ1-1, the V gene TRBV20-1; a possible D gene is TRBD1 (5 bases). Germline CDR1 reads DFQATT; CDR2 reads SNEGSKA (reference sequence). This CDR3 has 14 amino acids. V lost 0 bases and J lost 5, with 13 bases in between. The CDR3 DNA follows: TGCAGTGCTAGAGATATAGCAGGGAGGACTGAAGCTTTCTTT. As protein: CSARDIAGRTEAFF.

Many counts were recorded for this clonotype. This chain's CDR3 is CASSLGNRNTEAFF. The CDR3 DNA reads as TGTGCCAGCAGCTTAGGAAACCGGAACACTGAAGCTTTCTTT. The chain links TRBV11-2 to TRBJ1-1, with D hard to call. From germline, CDR1 is SGHAT and CDR2 FQNNGV. CDR3 length equals 14 residues. With 1 base removed from V and 1 base from J, the gap between germline ends came to 7 bases.

This clonotype was detected a few times. The V call is TRBV11-2, the J call TRBJ1-4, with a weak D call TRBD1 (5 bases). The CDR3 extends over 16 amino acids. The germline gives CDR1 SGHAT, CDR2 FQNNGV. The V end was cut by 1 base, the J end by 5 bases, with 14 bases between. The CDR3, as DNA: TGTGCCAGCAGCTTAGGTAGTTTGAGGGGAAATGAAAAACTGTTTTTT. Amino acid sequence: CASSLGSLRGNEKLFF.

This clonotype came up many times. The rearrangement uses TRBV7-2 and TRBJ2-1, with 11 bases fitting TRBD2. Germline CDR1 is SGHTA and CDR2 is FQGNSA. This CDR3 spans 14 amino acids. V trimming: 5 bases; J trimming: 7 bases; junction bases outside the gene matches: 4. The CDR3 bases are TGTGCCAGCAGCGCTAGCGGGGGGAGGAATGAGCAGTTCTTC. Amino acids: CASSASGGRNEQFF.

The table lists this clonotype with many counts. The chain is built from TRBV10-3 and TRBJ2-5; either TRBD1 or TRBD2 may fit D (5 bases each). Trimming left V 2 bases short and J 5 bases short, with 6 bases between. Germline V gene lookup returns CDR1 ENHRY and CDR2 SYGVKD. The CDR3 is 12 amino acids. The CDR3 bases are TGTGCCATCAGTGAGGGGGGTGAGACCCAGTACTTC. It specifies CAISEGGETQYF.

The V and J genes are TRBV21-1 and TRBJ2-1; TRBD1 is the table's D call and was not checked against the DNA. TRBV21-1 is a pseudogene locus. The length of the CDR3 is 16 residues. CDR3 DNA sequence: TGTGCCAGCAGCAAGTGGGACGCCTGCTCCTACAATGAGCAGTTCTTC. Protein: CASSKWDACSYNEQFF.

The chain combines TRBV28 with TRBJ1-6; D might be TRBD1 (5 bases). V was trimmed by 10 bases and J by 0 bases, leaving 22 bases between them. Germline loops: CDR1 MDHEN, CDR2 SYDVKM. The CDR3 is 18 residues long. CDR3 residues: CATNEGMFPSSYNSPLHF. CDR3 DNA sequence: TGTGCCACCAACGAGGGGATGTTTCCGAGCTCCTATAATTCACCCCTCCACTTT.

This clonotype was seen repeatedly, ten times or more. This chain connects TRBV3-1 to TRBJ2-2; 12 nucleotides match TRBD2. The ends lost 4 bases at V and 10 bases at J; junction bases unmatched: 7. Germline V CDR1 and CDR2: LGHDT, YNNKEL (reference sequence). The CDR3 extends over 15 amino acids. The DNA of the CDR3 is TGTGCCAGCAGCCTAGGACTAGCGGGGTCCCAGGAGCTGTTTTTT. It is translated as CASSLGLAGSQELFF.

This sequence joins TRBV6-4 and TRBJ2-1; TRBD2 matches at 8 bases. Germline loops: CDR1 MRHNA, CDR2 SNTAGT. The ends lost 3 bases at V and 1 base at J; junction bases unmatched: 2. This CDR3 has 15 amino acids. The CDR3 loop reads CASSEVAGSYNEQFF. The CDR3, as DNA: TGTGCCAGCAGTGAGGTAGCGGGATCCTACAATGAGCAGTTCTTC.

The chain is built from TRBV25-1 and TRBJ2-7, with 7 bases that match TRBD1. Germline CDR1 reads MGHDK; CDR2 reads SYGVNS. J lost 2 bases, V lost 2 bases, and 21 bases had no gene match. This CDR3 has 20 residues. The CDR3 loop is CASSEAQGKAEGFLAYEQYF. DNA for the CDR3: TGTGCCAGCAGTGAAGCACAGGGGAAGGCTGAAGGGTTTCTGGCCTACGAGCAGTACTTC.

The chain combines TRBV7-9 with TRBJ1-1, with D possibly TRBD1 on 5 matching bases. Trimming cost V 1 base and J 6 bases, with 12 bases left between them. Per the germline V gene, CDR1 is SEHNR and CDR2 is FQNEAQ (reference sequence). This CDR3 spans 14 amino acids. CDR3 bases: TGTGCCAGCAGCTTAGATGTGGGGGTGGCTGAAGCTTTCTTT. Residues: CASSLDVGVAEAFF.

The chain links TRBV12-3 or TRBV12-4 to TRBJ2-1; either TRBD1 or TRBD2 may fit D (6 bases each). This CDR3 comprises 15 residues. The ends were cut back, 8 bases at V and 9 bases at J, with 23 bases in the middle. The CDR3 coding sequence is TGTGCCAGCGGACTAACGGGGGCCCGCAGGGGTGAGCAGTTCTTC. This codes for CASGLTGARRGEQFF.

This clonotype was counted a few times. This sequence joins TRBV5-1 and TRBJ2-3, with D perhaps being TRBD1 or TRBD2 (6 bases each). The ends were cut back, 3 bases at V and 0 bases at J, with 14 bases in the middle. The length of the CDR3 is 16 residues. Germline V gene data show CDR1 as SGHRS and CDR2 as YFSETQ. CDR3 nucleotides: TGCGCCAGCAGCTCCACAGGGAGGACTAGCACAGATACGCAGTATTTT. Its translation: CASSSTGRTSTDTQYF.

At least ten counts were recorded for this clonotype. The CDR3: CASSLLMFGETQYF. DNA of the CDR3: TGTGCCAGCAGTCTCCTCATGTTCGGGGAGACCCAGTACTTC. The V and J genes are TRBV12-3 or TRBV12-4 and TRBJ2-5; D unclear. The CDR3 totals 14 residues. V lost 5 bases and J 5 bases, leaving 15 bases between the germline ends.

There are many counts of this clonotype. The rearrangement links TRBV28 to TRBJ2-2, with D unclear. The CDR3 spans 17 residues. The germline V gene has CDR1 MDHEN and CDR2 SYDVKM. Trimming shortened V by 3 bases and J by 1 base, and 15 bases separated the two germline ends. The CDR3 sequence is CASSLQLGGLNTGELFF. Here the CDR3 DNA reads TGTGCCAGCAGTTTGCAATTGGGTGGATTGAACACCGGGGAGCTGTTTTTT.

This clonotype was seen at least ten times. The gene calls are TRBV12-2 and TRBJ1-5; the table names TRBD1, a call not compared with the DNA. TRBV12-2 is a pseudogene segment. This CDR3 contains 16 residues. The CDR3 is CASRLAEGEKGQPQHF. CDR3 nucleotide sequence: TGTGCAAGTCGCTTAGCCGAGGGGGAGAAAGGTCAGCCCCAGCATTTT.

Comments on this clonotype: This clone may be a read error of a much larger clone one base away. The J gene is TRBJ1-1, the V gene TRBV5-4, with TRBD1 identical over 7 bases. Germline CDR1 SGHNT, CDR2 YYREEE (reference sequence). V dropped 4 bases and J dropped 3; count of bases not matched to a gene: 9. The CDR3 is 15 residues long. CDR3 residues: CASSLEGGRDTEAFF. The CDR3 DNA reads TGTGCCAGCAGCCTGGAAGGGGGCCGAGACACTGAAGCTTTCTTT.